Listed below are T cell receptor beta chains from one sample, sequenced in a study of T-cell reconstitution after alpha-beta-depleted transplantation in children. TCRdb analysed the PCR reads with MiXCR anew, one entry per CDR3 protein. The top ten clones hold about 35% of a sample with almost 600,000 distinct CDR3 sequences, 20% to 30% of them seen once. The material was PBMCs, obtained before TCRalphabeta/CD19-depleted stem cell transplant. The source of these receptors is a boy younger than two with Wiskott-Aldrich syndrome, due to receive a stem cell transplant. Both conserved end residues are part of each CDR3. D genes are given only for firm matches. Rows give clone size only sometimes, using once, few, many, or a class for an expanded clone.

clone size: few; V gene: TRBV5-1; J gene: TRBJ2-1; D gene: NA; CDR3 DNA: TGCGCCAGCAGCAAAGACCGAGCAGGGGCGAATGAGCAGTTCTTC; CDR3 protein: CASSKDRAGANEQFF
clone size: NA; V gene: TRBV4-1; J gene: TRBJ2-5; D gene: TRBD2; CDR3 DNA: TGCGCCAGCAGCCAGCATGGGGGACTAGCGGGAATCGGCCAAGAGACCCAGTACTTC; CDR3 protein: CASSQHGGLAGIGQETQYF
clone size: NA; V gene: TRBV7-2; J gene: TRBJ2-7; D gene: TRBD1; CDR3 DNA: TGTGCCAGCAGCCCGGACAGGGGGGATCCGAAGCAGTACTTC; CDR3 protein: CASSPDRGDPKQYF
clone size: few; V gene: TRBV27; J gene: TRBJ1-5; D gene: NA; CDR3 DNA: TGTGCCAGCATAAACCGGGAGGTGAACAATCAGCCCCAGCATTTT; CDR3 protein: CASINREVNNQPQHF
clone size: few; V gene: TRBV12-3/TRBV12-4; J gene: TRBJ1-4; D gene: NA; CDR3 DNA: TGTGCCAGCAGGCCCGGATCGACGGTGTCCAATGAAAAACTGTTTTTT; CDR3 protein: CASRPGSTVSNEKLFF
clone size: NA; V gene: TRBV5-1; J gene: TRBJ1-2; D gene: NA; CDR3 DNA: TGCGCCAGTCGGACGGACAACTATGGCTACACCTTC; CDR3 protein: CASRTDNYGYTF
clone size: NA; V gene: TRBV2; J gene: TRBJ2-3; D gene: TRBD2; CDR3 DNA: TGTGCCAGCACCGAGACTAGCGCTACAGATACGCAGTATTTT; CDR3 protein: CASTETSATDTQYF
clone size: NA; V gene: TRBV20-1; J gene: TRBJ2-2; D gene: NA; CDR3 DNA: TGCAGTGCTAGTGCTCCACGGACCGGGGAGCTGTTTTTT; CDR3 protein: CSASAPRTGELFF
clone size: NA; V gene: TRBV5-6; J gene: TRBJ2-1; D gene: NA; CDR3 DNA: TGTGCCAGCAGCTCGGACCTGGGGAATGAGCAGTTCTTC; CDR3 protein: CASSSDLGNEQFF
clone size: few; V gene: TRBV6-1; J gene: TRBJ1-5; D gene: TRBD1; CDR3 DNA: TGTGCCAGCAGTGAAGCGCGACAGGGGGGTCAGCCCCAGCATTTT; CDR3 protein: CASSEARQGGQPQHF